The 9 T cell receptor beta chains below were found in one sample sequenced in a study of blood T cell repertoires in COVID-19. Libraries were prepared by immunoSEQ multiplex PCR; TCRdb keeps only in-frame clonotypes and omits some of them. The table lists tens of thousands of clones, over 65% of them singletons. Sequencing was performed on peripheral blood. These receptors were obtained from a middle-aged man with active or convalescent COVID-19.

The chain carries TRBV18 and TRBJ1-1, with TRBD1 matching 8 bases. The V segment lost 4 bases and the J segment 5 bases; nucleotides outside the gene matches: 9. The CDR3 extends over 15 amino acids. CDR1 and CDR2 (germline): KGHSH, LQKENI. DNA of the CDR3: TGTGCCAGCTCACTGGACAGGGTCCCAGGGACTGAAGCTTTCTTT. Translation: CASSLDRVPGTEAFF. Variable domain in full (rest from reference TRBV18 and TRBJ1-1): NAGVMQNPRHLVRRRGQEARLRCSPMKGHSHVYWYRQLPEEGLKFMVYLQKENIIDESGMPKERFSAEFPKEGPSILRIQQVVRGDSAAYFCASSLDRVPGTEAFFGQGTRLTVV.

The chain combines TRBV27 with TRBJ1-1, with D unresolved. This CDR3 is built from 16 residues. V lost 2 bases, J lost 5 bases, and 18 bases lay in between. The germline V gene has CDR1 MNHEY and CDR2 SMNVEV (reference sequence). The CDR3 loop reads CASSLGGGLGVTEAFF. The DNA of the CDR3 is TGTGCCAGCAGTTTAGGAGGAGGGTTGGGTGTTACTGAAGCTTTCTTT.

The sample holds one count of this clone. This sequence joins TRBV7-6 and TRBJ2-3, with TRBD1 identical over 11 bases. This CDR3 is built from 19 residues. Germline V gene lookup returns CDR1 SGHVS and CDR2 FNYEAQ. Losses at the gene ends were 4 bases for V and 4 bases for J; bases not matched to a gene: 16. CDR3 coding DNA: TGTGCCAGCAGCTCCTATGTCGGACAGGGGGCGAATGAGCCAGATACGCAGTATTTT. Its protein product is CASSSYVGQGANEPDTQYF.

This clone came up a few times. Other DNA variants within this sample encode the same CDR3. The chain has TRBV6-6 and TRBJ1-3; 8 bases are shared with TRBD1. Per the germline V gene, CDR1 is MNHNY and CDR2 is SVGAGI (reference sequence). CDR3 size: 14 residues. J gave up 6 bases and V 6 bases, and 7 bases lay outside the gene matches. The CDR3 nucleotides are TGTGCCAGCAGCCGGCAGGGGGCGGAAAACACCATATATTTT. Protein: CASSRQGAENTIYF.

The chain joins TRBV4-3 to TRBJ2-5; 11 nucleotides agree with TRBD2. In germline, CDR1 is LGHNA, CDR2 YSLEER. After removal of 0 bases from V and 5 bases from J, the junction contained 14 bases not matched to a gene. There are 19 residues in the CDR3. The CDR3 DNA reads TGCGCCAGCAGCCAAGATCTCCCGCTAGCGGGGGGCCGATGGGAGACCCAGTACTTC. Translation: CASSQDLPLAGGRWETQYF.

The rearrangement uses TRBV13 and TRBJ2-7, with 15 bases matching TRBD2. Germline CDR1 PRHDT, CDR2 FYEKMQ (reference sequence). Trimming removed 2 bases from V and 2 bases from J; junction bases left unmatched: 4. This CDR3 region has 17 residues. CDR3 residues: CASSLLGLAGGPYEQYF. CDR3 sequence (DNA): TGTGCCAGCAGCTTACTTGGACTAGCGGGGGGGCCCTACGAGCAGTACTTC.

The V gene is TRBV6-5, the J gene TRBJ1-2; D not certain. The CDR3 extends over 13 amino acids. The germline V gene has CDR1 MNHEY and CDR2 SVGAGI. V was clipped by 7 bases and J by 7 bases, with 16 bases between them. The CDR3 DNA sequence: TGTGCCAGCACCTTCGATTCGAGATCTGGCTACACCTTC. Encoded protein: CASTFDSRSGYTF.

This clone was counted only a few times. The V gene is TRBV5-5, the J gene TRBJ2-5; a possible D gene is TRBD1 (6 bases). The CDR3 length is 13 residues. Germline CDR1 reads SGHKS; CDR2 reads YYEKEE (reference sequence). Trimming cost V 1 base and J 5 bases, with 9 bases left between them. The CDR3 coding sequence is TGTGCCAGCAGCTTGACAGGGTCGGAGACCCAGTACTTC. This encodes CASSLTGSETQYF.

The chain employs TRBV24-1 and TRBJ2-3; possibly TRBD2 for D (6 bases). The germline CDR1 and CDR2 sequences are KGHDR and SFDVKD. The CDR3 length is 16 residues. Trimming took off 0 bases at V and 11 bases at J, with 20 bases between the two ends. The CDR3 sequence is CATSDLLEGRGVVQYF. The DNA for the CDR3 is TGTGCCACCAGTGATTTGCTGGAGGGTCGCGGGGTTGTGCAGTATTTT.